This TCR beta chain was recovered during a study of CD4+ T cells in melanoma. Libraries were prepared by immunoSEQ multiplex PCR; TCRdb keeps only in-frame clonotypes and omits some of them. This table holds more than 110,000 clones, around nine tenths found once. Germline V gives CDR1 SGHRS, CDR2 YFSETQ. V lost 2 bases and J 4 bases, leaving 9 bases between the germline ends. CDR3 length equals 13 residues. This clone was recorded once. Its antigen is undetermined. General study points: CD8+ T cell, macrophage and B cell function reportedly correlated with neoantigen-specific CD4+ T cells. Diverse differentiation states were reported for melanoma neoantigen-specific CD4+ T cells.

The gene calls are TRBV5-1 and TRBJ1-2; D not certain. The origin of this receptor is a human donor with melanoma. The CDR3 nucleotides read TGCGCCAGCAGCTTCGGCGAAGTCTATGGCTACACCTTC. Residues: CASSFGEVYGYTF.